This T cell receptor beta chain was identified in a study of T-cell reconstitution after alpha-beta-depleted transplantation in children. The V and J ends lost 6 bases and 8 bases respectively, with 8 bases between them. This CDR3 region has 11 residues. Ten or more counts support this clonotype. The TCRbeta library incorporated unique molecular identifiers. TCRdb fed the PCR reads into MiXCR, producing one record per CDR3 protein. Here the sample spans roughly 610,000 distinct CDR3 sequences, 10% to 13% being singletons. This TCR was sampled from a human donor who donated a stem cell graft to a child with acute myeloid leukemia. The V call is TRBV12-3 or TRBV12-4, the J call TRBJ2-1; D is uncertain. The sequences come from PBMCs from the stem cell graft donor, collected from the stem cell graft. CDR3 nucleotide sequence: TGTGCCAGCAGACTGTTCCATGAGCAGTTCTTC. The encoded protein is CASRLFHEQFF.